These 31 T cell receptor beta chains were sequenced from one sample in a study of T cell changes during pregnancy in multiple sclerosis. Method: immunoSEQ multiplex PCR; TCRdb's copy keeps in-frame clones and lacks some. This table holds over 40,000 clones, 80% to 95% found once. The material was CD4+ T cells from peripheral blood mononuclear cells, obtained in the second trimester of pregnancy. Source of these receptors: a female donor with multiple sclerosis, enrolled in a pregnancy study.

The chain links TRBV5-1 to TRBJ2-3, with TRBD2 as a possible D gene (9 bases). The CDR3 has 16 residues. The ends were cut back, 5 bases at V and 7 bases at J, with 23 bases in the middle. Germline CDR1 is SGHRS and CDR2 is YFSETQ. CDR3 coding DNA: TGCGCCAGCAGATCGCCAGGGGGCGGGGGGGCAAATACGCAGTATTTT. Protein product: CASRSPGGGGANTQYF.

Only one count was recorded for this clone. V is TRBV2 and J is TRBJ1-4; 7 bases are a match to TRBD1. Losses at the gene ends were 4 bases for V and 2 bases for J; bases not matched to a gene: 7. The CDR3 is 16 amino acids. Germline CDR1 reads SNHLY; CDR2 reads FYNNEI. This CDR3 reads CASSGRGLRTNEKLFF. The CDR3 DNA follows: TGTGCCAGCAGTGGAAGGGGGCTTAGGACTAATGAAAAACTGTTTTTT.

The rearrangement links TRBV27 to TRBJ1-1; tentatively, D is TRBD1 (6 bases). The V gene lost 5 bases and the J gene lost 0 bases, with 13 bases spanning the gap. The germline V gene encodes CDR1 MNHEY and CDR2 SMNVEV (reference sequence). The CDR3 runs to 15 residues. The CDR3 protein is CASSKTGTMNTEAFF. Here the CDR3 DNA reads TGTGCCAGCAGTAAGACCGGGACAATGAACACTGAAGCTTTCTTT.

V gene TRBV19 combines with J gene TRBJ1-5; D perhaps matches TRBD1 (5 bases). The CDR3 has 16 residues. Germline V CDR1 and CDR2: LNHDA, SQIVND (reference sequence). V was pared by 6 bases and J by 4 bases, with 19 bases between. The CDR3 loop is CASRAGPGLKNQPQHF. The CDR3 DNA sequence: TGTGCCAGTAGGGCAGGGCCGGGACTGAAAAATCAGCCCCAGCATTTT.

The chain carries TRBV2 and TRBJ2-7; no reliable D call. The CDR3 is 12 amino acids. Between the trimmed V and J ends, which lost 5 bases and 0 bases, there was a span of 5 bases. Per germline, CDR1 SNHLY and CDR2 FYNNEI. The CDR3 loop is CASSYNSYEQYF. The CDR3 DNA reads TGTGCCAGCAGTTACAACTCCTACGAGCAGTACTTC.

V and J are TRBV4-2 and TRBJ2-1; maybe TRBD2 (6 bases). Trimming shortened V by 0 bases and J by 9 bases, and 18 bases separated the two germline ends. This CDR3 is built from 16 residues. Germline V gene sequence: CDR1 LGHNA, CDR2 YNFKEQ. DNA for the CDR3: TGTGCCAGCAGCCAAGAAGGGCGGAACCAGGGAGGTGAGCAGTTCTTC. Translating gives CASSQEGRNQGGEQFF.

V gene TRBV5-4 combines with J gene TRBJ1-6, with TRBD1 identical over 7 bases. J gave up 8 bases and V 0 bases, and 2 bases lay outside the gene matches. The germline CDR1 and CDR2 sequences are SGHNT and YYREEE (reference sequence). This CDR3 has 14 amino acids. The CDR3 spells CASSLEQGHSPLHF. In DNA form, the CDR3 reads TGTGCCAGCAGCTTGGAACAGGGGCATTCACCCCTCCACTTT.

The CDR3 protein is CASSPDRVSTGELFF. As DNA, the CDR3 is TGTGCCAGCTCACCGGACAGGGTATCCACCGGGGAGCTGTTTTTT. The V call is TRBV18, the J call TRBJ2-2, with 8 bases fitting TRBD1. The V gene's germline CDR1 is KGHSH and CDR2 LQKENI. J lost 4 bases, V lost 3 bases, and 4 bases had no gene match. The length of the CDR3 is 15 residues.

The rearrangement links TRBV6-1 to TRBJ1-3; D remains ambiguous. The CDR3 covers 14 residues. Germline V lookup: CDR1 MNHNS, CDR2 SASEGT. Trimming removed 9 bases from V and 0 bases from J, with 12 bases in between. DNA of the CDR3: TGTGCCAGTAGCCCGGAGCCCTCTGGAAACACCATATATTTT. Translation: CASSPEPSGNTIYF.

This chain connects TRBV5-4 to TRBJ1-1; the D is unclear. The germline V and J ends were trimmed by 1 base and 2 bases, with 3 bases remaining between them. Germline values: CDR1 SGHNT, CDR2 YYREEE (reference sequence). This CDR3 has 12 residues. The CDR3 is CASSLLNTEAFF. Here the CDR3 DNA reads TGTGCCAGCAGCTTGTTAAACACTGAAGCTTTCTTT.

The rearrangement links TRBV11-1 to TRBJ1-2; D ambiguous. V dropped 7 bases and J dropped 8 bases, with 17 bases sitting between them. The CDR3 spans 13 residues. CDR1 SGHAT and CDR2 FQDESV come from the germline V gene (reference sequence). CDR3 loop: CASTPIRGRGYTF. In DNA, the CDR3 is TGTGCCAGCACTCCCATTAGAGGGCGAGGCTACACCTTC.

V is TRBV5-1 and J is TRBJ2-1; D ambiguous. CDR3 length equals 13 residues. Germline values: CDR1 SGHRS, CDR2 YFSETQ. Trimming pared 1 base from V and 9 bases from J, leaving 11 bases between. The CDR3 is CASSLTLGSEQFF. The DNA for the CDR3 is TGCGCCAGCAGCTTGACCCTAGGCTCTGAGCAGTTCTTC.

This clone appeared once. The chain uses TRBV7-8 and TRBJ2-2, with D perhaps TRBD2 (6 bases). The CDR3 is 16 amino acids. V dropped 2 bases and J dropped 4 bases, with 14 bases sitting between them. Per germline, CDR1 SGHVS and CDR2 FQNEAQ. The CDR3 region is CASSLRDSQATGELFF. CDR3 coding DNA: TGTGCCAGCAGCTTACGGGACTCACAAGCCACCGGGGAGCTGTTTTTT.

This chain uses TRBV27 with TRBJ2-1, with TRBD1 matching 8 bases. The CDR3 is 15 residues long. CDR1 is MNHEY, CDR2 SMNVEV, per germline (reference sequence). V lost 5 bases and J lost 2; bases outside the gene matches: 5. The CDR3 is CASSPWTGTYNEQFF. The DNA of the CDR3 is TGTGCCAGCAGTCCGTGGACAGGGACCTACAATGAGCAGTTCTTC.

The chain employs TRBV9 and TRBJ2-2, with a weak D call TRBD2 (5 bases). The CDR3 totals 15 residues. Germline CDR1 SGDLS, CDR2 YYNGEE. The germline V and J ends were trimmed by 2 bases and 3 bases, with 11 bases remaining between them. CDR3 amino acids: CASSVLSDYTGELFF. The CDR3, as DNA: TGTGCCAGCAGCGTTCTTAGCGACTACACCGGGGAGCTGTTTTTT.

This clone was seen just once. The CDR3 loop is CASSSLESHEQYF. Here the CDR3 DNA reads TGTGCCAGCAGCTCCCTAGAGTCCCACGAGCAGTACTTC. This chain connects TRBV11-2 to TRBJ2-7; unclear D gene. Trimming cost V 4 bases and J 5 bases, with 12 bases left between them. CDR1 is SGHAT, CDR2 FQNNGV, per germline. The CDR3 extends over 13 amino acids.

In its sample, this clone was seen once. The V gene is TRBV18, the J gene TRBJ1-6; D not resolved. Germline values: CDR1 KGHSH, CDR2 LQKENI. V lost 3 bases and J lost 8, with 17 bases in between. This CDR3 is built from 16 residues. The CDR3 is CASSPTANILDSPLHF. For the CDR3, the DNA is TGTGCCAGCTCACCTACAGCTAATATTTTGGATTCACCCCTCCACTTT.

CDR3 protein: CASSLALAGEETQYF. In DNA form, the CDR3 reads TGTGCCAGCAGCTTAGCCCTAGCGGGGGAAGAGACCCAGTACTTC. The chain joins TRBV7-9 to TRBJ2-5; TRBD2 aligns across 10 bases. The V gene end was trimmed by 0 bases and the J gene end by 3 bases; junction bases not matched to a gene: 1. The CDR3 runs to 15 residues. The germline V gene has CDR1 SEHNR and CDR2 FQNEAQ (reference sequence).

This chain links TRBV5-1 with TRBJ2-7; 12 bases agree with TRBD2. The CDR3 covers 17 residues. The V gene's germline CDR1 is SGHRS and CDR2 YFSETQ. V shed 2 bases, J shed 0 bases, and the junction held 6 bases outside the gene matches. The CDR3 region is CASSFGLAGTSSYEQYF. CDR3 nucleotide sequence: TGCGCCAGCAGCTTCGGACTAGCGGGGACGAGCTCCTACGAGCAGTACTTC. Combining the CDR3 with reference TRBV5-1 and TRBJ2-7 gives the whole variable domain KAGVTQTPRYLIKTRGQQVTLSCSPISGHRSVSWYQQTPGQGLQFLFEYFSETQRNKGNFPGRFSGRQFSNSRSEMNVSTLELGDSALYLCASSFGLAGTSSYEQYFGPGTRLTVT.

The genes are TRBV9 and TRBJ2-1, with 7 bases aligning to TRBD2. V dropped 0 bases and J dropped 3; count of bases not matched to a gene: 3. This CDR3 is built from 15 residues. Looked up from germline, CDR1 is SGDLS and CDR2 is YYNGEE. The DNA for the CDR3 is TGTGCCAGCAGCGTAGGGACTAGTCTCTACAATGAGCAGTTCTTC. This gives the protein CASSVGTSLYNEQFF.

The chain's CDR3 is CSVRLGSGTILGETQYF. The CDR3, as DNA: TGCAGCGTCCGTCTCGGTAGCGGGACCATACTGGGGGAGACCCAGTACTTC. The rearrangement joins TRBV29-1 to TRBJ2-5; TRBD2 aligns across 8 bases. The V and J ends lost 6 bases and 5 bases, in that order; junction bases with no gene match: 20. The CDR3 spans 17 residues. Per the germline V gene, CDR1 is SQVTM and CDR2 is ANQGSEA.

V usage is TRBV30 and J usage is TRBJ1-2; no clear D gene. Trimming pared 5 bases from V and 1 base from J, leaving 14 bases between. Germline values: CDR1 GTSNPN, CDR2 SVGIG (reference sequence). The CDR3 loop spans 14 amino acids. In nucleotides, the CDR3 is TGTGCCTGGGGATGGAGGGCGGTTAACTATGGCTACACCTTC. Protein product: CAWGWRAVNYGYTF.

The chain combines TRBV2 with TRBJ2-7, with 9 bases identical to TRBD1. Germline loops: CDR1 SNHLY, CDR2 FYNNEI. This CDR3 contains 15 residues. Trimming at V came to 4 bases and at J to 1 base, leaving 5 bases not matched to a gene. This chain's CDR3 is CASSGDRVRSYEQYF. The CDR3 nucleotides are TGTGCCAGCAGTGGGGACAGGGTAAGATCCTACGAGCAGTACTTC. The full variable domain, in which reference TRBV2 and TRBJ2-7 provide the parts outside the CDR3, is EPEVTQTPSHQVTQMGQEVILRCVPISNHLYFYWYRQILGQKVEFLVSFYNNEISEKSEIFDDQFSVERPDGSNFTLKIRSTKLEDSAMYFCASSGDRVRSYEQYFGPGTRLTVT.

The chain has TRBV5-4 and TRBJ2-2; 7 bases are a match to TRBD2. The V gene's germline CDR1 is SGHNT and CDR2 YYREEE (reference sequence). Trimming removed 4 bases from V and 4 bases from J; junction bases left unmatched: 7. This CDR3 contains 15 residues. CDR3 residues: CASSARDYGTGELFF. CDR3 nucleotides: TGTGCCAGCAGCGCCCGGGACTACGGCACCGGGGAGCTGTTTTTT.

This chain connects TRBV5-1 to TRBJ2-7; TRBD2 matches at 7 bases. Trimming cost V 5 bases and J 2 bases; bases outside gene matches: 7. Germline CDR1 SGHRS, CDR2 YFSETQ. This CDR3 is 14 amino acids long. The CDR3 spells CASSGGRVAYEQYF. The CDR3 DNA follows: TGCGCCAGCAGTGGGGGGAGGGTAGCCTACGAGCAGTACTTC.

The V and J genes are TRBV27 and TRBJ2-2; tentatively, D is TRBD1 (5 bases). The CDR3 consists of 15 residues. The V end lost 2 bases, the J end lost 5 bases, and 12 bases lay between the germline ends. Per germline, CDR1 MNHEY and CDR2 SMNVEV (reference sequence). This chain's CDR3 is CASSLQGSRTGELFF. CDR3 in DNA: TGTGCCAGCAGTTTACAGGGAAGTAGGACCGGGGAGCTGTTTTTT.

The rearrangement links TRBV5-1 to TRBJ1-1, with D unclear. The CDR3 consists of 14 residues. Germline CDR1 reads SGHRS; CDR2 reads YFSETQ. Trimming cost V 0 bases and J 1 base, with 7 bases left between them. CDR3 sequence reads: CASSLVSENTEAFF. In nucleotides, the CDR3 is TGCGCCAGCAGCTTGGTTTCAGAGAACACTGAAGCTTTCTTT.

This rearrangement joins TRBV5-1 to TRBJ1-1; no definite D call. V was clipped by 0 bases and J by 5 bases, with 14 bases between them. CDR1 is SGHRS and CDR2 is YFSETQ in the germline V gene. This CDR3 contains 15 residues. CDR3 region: CASSLGYHLETEAFF. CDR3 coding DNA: TGCGCCAGCAGCTTGGGATATCATTTGGAGACTGAAGCTTTCTTT.

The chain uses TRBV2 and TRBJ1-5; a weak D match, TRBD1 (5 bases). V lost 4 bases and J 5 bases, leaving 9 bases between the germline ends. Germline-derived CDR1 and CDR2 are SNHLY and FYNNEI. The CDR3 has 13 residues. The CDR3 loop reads CASSGDSYQPQHF. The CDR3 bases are TGTGCCAGCAGTGGGGACTCTTATCAGCCCCAGCATTTT.

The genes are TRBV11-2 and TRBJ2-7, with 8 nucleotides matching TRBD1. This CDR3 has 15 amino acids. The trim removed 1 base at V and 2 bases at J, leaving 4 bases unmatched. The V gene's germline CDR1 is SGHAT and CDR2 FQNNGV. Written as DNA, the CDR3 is TGTGCCAGCAGCTTAGCGACAGGGGAGACCTACGAGCAGTACTTC. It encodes CASSLATGETYEQYF.

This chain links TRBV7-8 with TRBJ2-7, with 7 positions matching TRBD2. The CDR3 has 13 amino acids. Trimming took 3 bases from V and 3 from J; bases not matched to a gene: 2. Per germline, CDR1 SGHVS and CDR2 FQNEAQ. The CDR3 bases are TGTGCCAGCAGCTTCCGGGACTACTACGAGCAGTACTTC. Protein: CASSFRDYYEQYF.